Listed below are T cell receptor beta chains from one sample, sequenced in a study of human T cells and chemical hapten exposure. TCRdb passed the RACE reads through MiXCR, listing each CDR3 protein once. The sample lists approximately 80,000 distinct CDR3 sequences; 11% were seen once. The material was whole blood, obtained in connection with sensitization to the hapten diphenylcyclopropenone (DPC). These receptors all come from a woman aged 45-65 years with alopecia areata. Some clones in this sample may be carry-over from other donors' samples. Both conserved end residues are part of each CDR3. Fields, in order: CDR3 protein, CDR3 DNA, J gene, D gene, CDR3 length, clone size, V gene. The D gene is left open where the match is weak. Size is stated for part of the rows, as once, few or many counts, or as a class when the clone is expanded.

CDR3: CASSSRTGNTEAFF
DNA: TGTGCCAGCAGTTCGAGGACGGGGAACACTGAAGCTTTCTTT
J: TRBJ1-1
D: -
length: 14
size: many
V: TRBV6-5

CDR3: CATSGPGQGSDRWKNIQYF
DNA: TGTGCCACCAGTGGGCCCGGGCAGGGAAGTGACAGGTGGAAAAACATTCAGTACTTC
J: TRBJ2-4
D: -
length: 19
size: -
V: TRBV24-1

CDR3: CSVEDRRYGYTF
DNA: TGCAGCGTTGAGGACAGGCGCTATGGCTACACCTTC
J: TRBJ1-2
D: TRBD1
length: 12
size: many
V: TRBV29-1

CDR3: CASSVGTSGTNEQFF
DNA: TGTGCCAGCAGCGTCGGGACTAGCGGGACGAATGAGCAGTTCTTC
J: TRBJ2-1
D: TRBD2
length: 15
size: few
V: TRBV7-3

CDR3: CASSPPGGGGHNEQFF
DNA: TGTGCCAGCTCACCCCCCGGGGGTGGTGGCCACAATGAGCAGTTCTTC
J: TRBJ2-1
D: -
length: 16
size: -
V: TRBV18

CDR3: CASSIRTSGTYEQYF
DNA: TGTGCCAGCAGCATTCGGACTAGCGGGACTTACGAGCAGTACTTC
J: TRBJ2-7
D: TRBD2
length: 15
size: few
V: TRBV5-4

CDR3: CASSLGGTGAETQYF
DNA: TGTGCCAGCAGCTTAGGAGGTACAGGGGCGGAGACCCAGTACTTC
J: TRBJ2-5
D: TRBD1
length: 15
size: -
V: TRBV7-6

CDR3: CSARAGLKEGYTF
DNA: TGCAGTGCTAGAGCGGGCCTTAAGGAGGGGTACACCTTC
J: TRBJ1-2
D: -
length: 13
size: -
V: TRBV20-1

CDR3: CAWSGDRGKYEQYF
DNA: TGTGCCTGGAGTGGGGACAGGGGAAAGTACGAGCAGTACTTC
J: TRBJ2-7
D: TRBD1
length: 14
size: many
V: TRBV30

CDR3: CASSLARQGPNYGYTF
DNA: TGTGCCAGCAGTTTAGCGCGGCAGGGCCCTAACTATGGCTACACCTTC
J: TRBJ1-2
D: -
length: 16
size: few
V: TRBV12-3/TRBV12-4

CDR3: CASGGASGSDTQYF
DNA: TGCGCCAGCGGTGGGGCCTCCGGGAGCGATACGCAGTATTTT
J: TRBJ2-3
D: -
length: 14
size: -
V: TRBV5-1

CDR3: CASSTGVPDTQYF
DNA: TGTGCCAGCTCGACAGGGGTACCAGATACGCAGTATTTT
J: TRBJ2-3
D: TRBD1
length: 13
size: -
V: TRBV28

CDR3: CASSYSPGTSGIVSTDTQYF
DNA: TGTGCCAGCAGTTACTCCCCCGGGACTAGCGGGATCGTGAGCACAGATACGCAGTATTTT
J: TRBJ2-3
D: TRBD2
length: 20
size: -
V: TRBV6-2/TRBV6-3

CDR3: CASSFREDQPQHF
DNA: TGTGCCAGCAGCTTCCGGGAGGATCAGCCCCAGCATTTT
J: TRBJ1-5
D: -
length: 13
size: -
V: TRBV7-2

CDR3: CASSLGPGGNQPQHF
DNA: TGTGCCAGTAGTCTAGGACCCGGCGGCAATCAGCCCCAGCATTTT
J: TRBJ1-5
D: -
length: 15
size: many
V: TRBV19